In this sample, the clone carrying this T cell receptor beta chain turned up a few times. Separate cDNA molecules received unique molecular identifiers, which the library attached to them. Per the original methods: The median was 95,638 TCRs per sample, ranging 23,224 to 690,600. MiXCR, run by TCRdb on the RACE reads, gives a single entry per CDR3 protein. It is TCRdb's table, rather than the study itself, that gives the V and J calls and clone size. This table holds about 160,000 distinct CDR3 sequences, 25% to 35% found once. The data belong to a study of human T cells and chemical hapten exposure. Regarding time point: patch test 3, about 24 weeks after DPC sensitization. Treatment reported: therapeutic diphenylcyclopropenone sensitization with weekly scalp DPC. CDR1 is MRHNA, CDR2 SNTAGT, per germline. V lost 4 bases and J lost 3, with 9 bases in between. This CDR3 has 14 residues.

The source is a woman aged 18-29 years with alopecia areata. Some clones in this sample may be carry-over from other donors' samples. The sequenced sample was whole blood, obtained in connection with sensitization to the hapten diphenylcyclopropenone (DPC). The genes are TRBV6-4 and TRBJ2-2; D is undetermined. The CDR3 here is CASSGVADTGELFF. CDR3 DNA sequence: TGTGCCAGCAGTGGTGTGGCGGACACCGGGGAGCTGTTTTTT.